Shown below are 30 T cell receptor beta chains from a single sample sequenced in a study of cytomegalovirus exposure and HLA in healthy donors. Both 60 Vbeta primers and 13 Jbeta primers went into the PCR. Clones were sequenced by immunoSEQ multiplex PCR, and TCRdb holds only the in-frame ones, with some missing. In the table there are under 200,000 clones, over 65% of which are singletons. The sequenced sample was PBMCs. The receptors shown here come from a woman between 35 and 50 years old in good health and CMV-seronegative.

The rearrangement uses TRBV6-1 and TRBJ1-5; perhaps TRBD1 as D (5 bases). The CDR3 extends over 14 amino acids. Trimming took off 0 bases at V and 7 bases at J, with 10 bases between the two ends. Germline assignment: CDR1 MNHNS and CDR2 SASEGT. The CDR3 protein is CASSEAQRGQPQHF. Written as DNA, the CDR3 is TGTGCCAGCAGTGAAGCGCAAAGGGGCCAGCCCCAGCATTTT.

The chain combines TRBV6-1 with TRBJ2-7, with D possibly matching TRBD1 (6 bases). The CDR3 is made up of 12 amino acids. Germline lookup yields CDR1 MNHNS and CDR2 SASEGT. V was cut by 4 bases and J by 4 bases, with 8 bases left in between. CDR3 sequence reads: CASSGDIYEQYF. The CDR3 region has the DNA TGTGCCAGCAGTGGGGACATTTACGAGCAGTACTTC.

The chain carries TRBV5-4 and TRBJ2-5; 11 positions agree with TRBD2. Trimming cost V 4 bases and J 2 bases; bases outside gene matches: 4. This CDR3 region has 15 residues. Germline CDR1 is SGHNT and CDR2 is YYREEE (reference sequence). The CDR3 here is CASSVGTSGQETQYF. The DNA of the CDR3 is TGTGCCAGCAGCGTAGGGACTAGCGGACAAGAGACCCAGTACTTC.

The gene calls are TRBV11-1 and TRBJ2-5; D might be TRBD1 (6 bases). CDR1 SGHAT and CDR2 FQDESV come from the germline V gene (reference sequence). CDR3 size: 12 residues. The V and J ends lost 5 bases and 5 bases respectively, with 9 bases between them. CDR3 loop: CASSTTGETQYF. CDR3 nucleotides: TGTGCCAGCAGCACCACAGGGGAGACCCAGTACTTC.

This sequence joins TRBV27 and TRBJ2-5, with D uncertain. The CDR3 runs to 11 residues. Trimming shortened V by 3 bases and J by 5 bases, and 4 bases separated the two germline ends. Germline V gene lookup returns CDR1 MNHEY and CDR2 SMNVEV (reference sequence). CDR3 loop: CASSLGETQYF. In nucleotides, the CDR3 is TGTGCCAGCAGTTTGGGCGAGACCCAGTACTTC.

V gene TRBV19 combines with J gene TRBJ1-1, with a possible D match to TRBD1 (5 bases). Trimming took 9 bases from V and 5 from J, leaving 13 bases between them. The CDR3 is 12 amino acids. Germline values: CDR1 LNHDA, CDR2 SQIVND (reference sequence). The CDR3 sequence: CASTQGSTEAFF. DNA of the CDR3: TGTGCCAGCACCCAGGGTTCGACTGAAGCTTTCTTT.

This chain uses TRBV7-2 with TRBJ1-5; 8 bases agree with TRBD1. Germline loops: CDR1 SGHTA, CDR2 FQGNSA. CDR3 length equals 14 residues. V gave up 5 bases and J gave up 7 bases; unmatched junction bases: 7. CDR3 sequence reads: CASSNRQGSQPQHF. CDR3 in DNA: TGTGCCAGCAGCAACAGACAGGGGAGCCAGCCCCAGCATTTT. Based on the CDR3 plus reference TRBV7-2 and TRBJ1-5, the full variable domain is GAGVSQSPSNKVTEKGKDVELRCDPISGHTALYWYRQSLGQGLEFLIYFQGNSAPDKSGLPSDRFSAERTGGSVSTLTIQRTQQEDSAVYLCASSNRQGSQPQHFGDGTRLSIL.

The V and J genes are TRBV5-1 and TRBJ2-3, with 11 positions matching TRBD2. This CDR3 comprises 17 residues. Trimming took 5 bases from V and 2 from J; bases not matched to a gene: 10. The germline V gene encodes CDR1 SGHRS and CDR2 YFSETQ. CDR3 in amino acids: CASSGGLAGGYTDTQYF. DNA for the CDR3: TGCGCCAGCAGTGGAGGGCTAGCGGGGGGCTACACAGATACGCAGTATTTT.

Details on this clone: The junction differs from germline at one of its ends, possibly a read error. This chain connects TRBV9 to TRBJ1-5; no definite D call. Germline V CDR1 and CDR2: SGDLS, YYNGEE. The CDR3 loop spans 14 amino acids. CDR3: CASSPPGSNQPRHF. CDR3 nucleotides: TGTGCCAGCAGCCCACCGGGTAGCAATCAGCCCCGGCATTTT.

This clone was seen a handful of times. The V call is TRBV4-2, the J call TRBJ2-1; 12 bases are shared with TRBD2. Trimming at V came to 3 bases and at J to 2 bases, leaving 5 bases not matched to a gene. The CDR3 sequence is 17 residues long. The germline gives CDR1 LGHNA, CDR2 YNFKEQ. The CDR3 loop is CASSHQLAGGTYNEQFF. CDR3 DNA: TGTGCCAGCAGCCACCAACTAGCGGGGGGTACCTACAATGAGCAGTTCTTC.

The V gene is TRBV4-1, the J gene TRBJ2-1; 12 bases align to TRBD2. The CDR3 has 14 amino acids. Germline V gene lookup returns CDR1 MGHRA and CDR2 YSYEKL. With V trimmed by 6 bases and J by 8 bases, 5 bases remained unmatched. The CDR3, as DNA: TGCGCCAGCAGACGGACTAGCGGGGCCGATGAGCAGTTCTTC. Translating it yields CASRRTSGADEQFF.

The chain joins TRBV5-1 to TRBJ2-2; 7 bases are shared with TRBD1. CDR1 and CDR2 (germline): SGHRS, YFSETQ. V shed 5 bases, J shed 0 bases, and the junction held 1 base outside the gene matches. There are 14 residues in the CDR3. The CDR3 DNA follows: TGCGCCAGCAGTGGGACAGCGAACACCGGGGAGCTGTTTTTT. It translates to CASSGTANTGELFF. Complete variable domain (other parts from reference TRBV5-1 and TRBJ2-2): KAGVTQTPRYLIKTRGQQVTLSCSPISGHRSVSWYQQTPGQGLQFLFEYFSETQRNKGNFPGRFSGRQFSNSRSEMNVSTLELGDSALYLCASSGTANTGELFFGEGSRLTVL.

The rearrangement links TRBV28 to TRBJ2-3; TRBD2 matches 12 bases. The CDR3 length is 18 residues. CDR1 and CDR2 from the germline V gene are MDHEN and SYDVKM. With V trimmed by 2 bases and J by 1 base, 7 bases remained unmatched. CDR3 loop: CASSLRRSSGGGTDTQYF. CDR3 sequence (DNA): TGTGCCAGCAGTTTAAGGCGGTCTAGCGGGGGGGGCACAGATACGCAGTATTTT.

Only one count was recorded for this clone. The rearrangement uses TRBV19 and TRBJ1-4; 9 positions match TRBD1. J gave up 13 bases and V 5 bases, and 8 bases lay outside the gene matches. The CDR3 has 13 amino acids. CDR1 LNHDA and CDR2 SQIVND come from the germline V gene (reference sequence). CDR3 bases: TGTGCCAGTAGTCCCTGGACAGGGGAGAGACTGTTTTTT. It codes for CASSPWTGERLFF.

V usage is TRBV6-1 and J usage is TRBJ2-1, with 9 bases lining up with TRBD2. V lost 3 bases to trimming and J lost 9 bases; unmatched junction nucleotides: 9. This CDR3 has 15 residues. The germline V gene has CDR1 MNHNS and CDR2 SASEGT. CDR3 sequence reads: CASSERGGYGIEQFF. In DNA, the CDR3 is TGTGCCAGCAGTGAGCGGGGGGGCTACGGGATTGAGCAGTTCTTC.

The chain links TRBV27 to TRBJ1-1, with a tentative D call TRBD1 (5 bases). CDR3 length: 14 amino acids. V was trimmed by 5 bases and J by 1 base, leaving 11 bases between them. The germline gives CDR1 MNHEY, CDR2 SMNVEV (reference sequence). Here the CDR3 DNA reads TGTGCCAGCAGTAAAACAGGAGAGAACACTGAAGCTTTCTTT. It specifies CASSKTGENTEAFF.

The CDR3 sequence: CASSRGGQVNTEAFF. The DNA of the CDR3 is TGCGCCAGCAGCAGAGGGGGCCAGGTGAACACTGAAGCTTTCTTT. V gene TRBV5-1 combines with J gene TRBJ1-1; 7 positions agree with TRBD1. The V gene's germline CDR1 is SGHRS and CDR2 YFSETQ. The J segment lost 0 bases and the V segment lost 4 bases, leaving 6 bases of the junction unmatched. The CDR3 runs to 15 residues.

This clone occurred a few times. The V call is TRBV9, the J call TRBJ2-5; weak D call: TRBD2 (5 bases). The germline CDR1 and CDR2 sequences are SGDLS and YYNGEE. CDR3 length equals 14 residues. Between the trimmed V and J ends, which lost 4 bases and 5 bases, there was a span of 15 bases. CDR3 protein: CASSPPGSVETQYF. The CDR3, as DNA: TGTGCCAGCAGCCCGCCGGGGAGCGTCGAGACCCAGTACTTC.

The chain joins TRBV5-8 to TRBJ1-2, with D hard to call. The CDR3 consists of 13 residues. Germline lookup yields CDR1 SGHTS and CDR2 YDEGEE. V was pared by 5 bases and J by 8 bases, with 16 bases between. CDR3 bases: TGTGCCAGCAGTCGCGGTCTTAATGGGGGCTACACCTTC. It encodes CASSRGLNGGYTF.

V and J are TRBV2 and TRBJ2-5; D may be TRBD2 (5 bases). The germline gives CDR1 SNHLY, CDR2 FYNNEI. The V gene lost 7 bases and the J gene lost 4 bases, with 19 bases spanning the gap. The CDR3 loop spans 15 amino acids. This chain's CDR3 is CASTDWRRGGETQYF. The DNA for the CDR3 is TGTGCCAGCACGGACTGGCGCCGGGGTGGAGAGACCCAGTACTTC.

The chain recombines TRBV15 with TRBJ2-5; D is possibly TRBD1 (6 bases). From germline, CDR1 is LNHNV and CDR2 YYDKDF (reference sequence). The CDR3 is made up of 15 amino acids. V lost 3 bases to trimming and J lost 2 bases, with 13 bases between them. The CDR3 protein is CATSRLRTAQETQYF. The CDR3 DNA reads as TGTGCCACCAGCAGGCTTCGGACAGCTCAAGAGACCCAGTACTTC.

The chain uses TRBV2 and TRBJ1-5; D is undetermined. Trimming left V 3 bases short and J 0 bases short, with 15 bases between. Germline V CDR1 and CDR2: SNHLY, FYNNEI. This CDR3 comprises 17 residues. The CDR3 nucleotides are TGTGCCAGCAGTGATGAACAGATTGGATTTAGCAATCAGCCCCAGCATTTT. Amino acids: CASSDEQIGFSNQPQHF.

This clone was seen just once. The CDR3 region is CASTAPSGGPNEQFF. In nucleotides, the CDR3 is TGTGCCAGCACCGCGCCGAGCGGGGGGCCTAATGAGCAGTTCTTC. The gene calls are TRBV7-9 and TRBJ2-1; 9 bases match TRBD2. Trimming cost V 7 bases and J 7 bases; bases outside gene matches: 11. Germline loops: CDR1 SEHNR, CDR2 FQNEAQ (reference sequence). CDR3 length: 15 residues.

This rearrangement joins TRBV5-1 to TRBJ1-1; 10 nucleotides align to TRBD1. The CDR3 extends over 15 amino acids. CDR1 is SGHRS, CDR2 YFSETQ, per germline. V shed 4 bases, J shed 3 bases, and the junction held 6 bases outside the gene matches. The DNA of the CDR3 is TGCGCCAGCAGCCCCGGGACAGGGGCGTACACTGAAGCTTTCTTT. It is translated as CASSPGTGAYTEAFF.

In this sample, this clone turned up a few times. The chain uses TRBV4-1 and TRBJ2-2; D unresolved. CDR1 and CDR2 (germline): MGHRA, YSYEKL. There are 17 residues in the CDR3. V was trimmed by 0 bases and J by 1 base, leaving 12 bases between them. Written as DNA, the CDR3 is TGCGCCAGCAGCCAAGATCAACGAGGAATGAACACCGGGGAGCTGTTTTTT. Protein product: CASSQDQRGMNTGELFF.

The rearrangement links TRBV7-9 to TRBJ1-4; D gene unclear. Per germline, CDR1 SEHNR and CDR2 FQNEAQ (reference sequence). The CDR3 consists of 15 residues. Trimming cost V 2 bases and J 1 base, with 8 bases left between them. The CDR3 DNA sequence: TGTGCCAGCAGCTTACCCAGGCGAACTAATGAAAAACTGTTTTTT. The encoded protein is CASSLPRRTNEKLFF.

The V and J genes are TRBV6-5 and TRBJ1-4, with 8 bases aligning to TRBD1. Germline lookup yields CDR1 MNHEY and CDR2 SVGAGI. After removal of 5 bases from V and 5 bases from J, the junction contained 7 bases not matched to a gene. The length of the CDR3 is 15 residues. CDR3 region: CASSRTGGRNEKLFF. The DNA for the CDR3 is TGTGCCAGCAGTCGTACAGGGGGGCGAAATGAAAAACTGTTTTTT.

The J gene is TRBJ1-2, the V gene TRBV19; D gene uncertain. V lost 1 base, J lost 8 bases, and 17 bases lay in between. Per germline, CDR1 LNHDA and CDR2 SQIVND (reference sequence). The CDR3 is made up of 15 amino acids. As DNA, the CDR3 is TGTGCCAGTAGTATAGTTGCGGCAGCTCTAGGCGGCTACACCTTC. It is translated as CASSIVAAALGGYTF.

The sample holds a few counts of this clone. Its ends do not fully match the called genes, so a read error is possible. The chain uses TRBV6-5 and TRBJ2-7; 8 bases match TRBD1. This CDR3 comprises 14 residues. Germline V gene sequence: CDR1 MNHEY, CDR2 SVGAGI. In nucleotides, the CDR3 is TGTGCCAGCAGTAACTCGGACAGGGCCGGCGAGCAGTACTTC. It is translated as CASSNSDRAGEQYF.

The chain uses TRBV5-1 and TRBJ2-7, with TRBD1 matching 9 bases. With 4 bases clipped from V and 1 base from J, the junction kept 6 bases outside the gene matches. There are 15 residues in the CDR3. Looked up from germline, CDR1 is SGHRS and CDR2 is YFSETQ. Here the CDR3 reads CASSPTGGRSYEQYF. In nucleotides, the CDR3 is TGCGCCAGCAGCCCGACAGGGGGTCGGTCCTACGAGCAGTACTTC.